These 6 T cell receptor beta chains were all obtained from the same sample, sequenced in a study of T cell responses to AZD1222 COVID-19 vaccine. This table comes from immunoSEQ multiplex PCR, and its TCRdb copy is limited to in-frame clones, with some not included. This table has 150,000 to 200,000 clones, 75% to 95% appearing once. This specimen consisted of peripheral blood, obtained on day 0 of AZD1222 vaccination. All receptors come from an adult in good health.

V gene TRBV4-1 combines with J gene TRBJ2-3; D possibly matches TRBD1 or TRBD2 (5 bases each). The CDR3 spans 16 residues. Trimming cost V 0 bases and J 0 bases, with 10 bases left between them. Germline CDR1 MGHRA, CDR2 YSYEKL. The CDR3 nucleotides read TGCGCCAGCAGCCAAGATAGGGGCGGGAGCACAGATACGCAGTATTTT. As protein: CASSQDRGGSTDTQYF.

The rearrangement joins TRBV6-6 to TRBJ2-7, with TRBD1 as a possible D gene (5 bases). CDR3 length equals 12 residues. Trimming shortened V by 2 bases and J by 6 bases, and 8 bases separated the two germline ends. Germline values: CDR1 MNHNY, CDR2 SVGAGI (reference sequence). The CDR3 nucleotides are TGTGCCAGCAGTTACGGGGCTGCCGAGCAGTACTTC. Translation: CASSYGAAEQYF.

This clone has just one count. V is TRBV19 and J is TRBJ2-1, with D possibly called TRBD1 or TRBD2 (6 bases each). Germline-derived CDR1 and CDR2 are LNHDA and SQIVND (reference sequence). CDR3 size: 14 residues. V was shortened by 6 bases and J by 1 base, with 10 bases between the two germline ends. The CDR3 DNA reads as TGTGCCAGTAGGGAGGGGGTTTCCTACAATGAGCAGTTCTTC. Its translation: CASREGVSYNEQFF.

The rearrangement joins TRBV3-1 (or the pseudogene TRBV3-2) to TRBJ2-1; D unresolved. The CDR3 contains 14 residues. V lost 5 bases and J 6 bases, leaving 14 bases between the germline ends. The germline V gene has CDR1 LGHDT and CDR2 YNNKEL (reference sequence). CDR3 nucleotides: TGTGCCAGCAGCTTGGCTCGCGTGGTCAATGAGCAGTTCTTC. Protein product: CASSLARVVNEQFF.

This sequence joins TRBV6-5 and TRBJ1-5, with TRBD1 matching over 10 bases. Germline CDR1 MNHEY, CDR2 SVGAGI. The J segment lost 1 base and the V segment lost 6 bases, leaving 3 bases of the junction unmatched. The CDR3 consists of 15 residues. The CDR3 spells CASSMGQGSNQPQHF. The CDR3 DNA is TGTGCCAGCAGCATGGGACAGGGGAGCAATCAGCCCCAGCATTTT.

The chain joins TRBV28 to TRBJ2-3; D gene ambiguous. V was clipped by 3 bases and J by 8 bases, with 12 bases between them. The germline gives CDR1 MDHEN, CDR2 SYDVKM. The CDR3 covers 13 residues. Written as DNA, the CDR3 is TGTGCCAGCAGTTTGGGCCGCACGTTTACGCAGTATTTT. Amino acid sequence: CASSLGRTFTQYF. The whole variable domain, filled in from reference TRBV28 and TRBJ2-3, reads DVKVTQSSRYLVKRTGEKVFLECVQDMDHENMFWYRQDPGLGLRLIYFSYDVKMKEKGDIPEGYSVSREKKERFSLILESASTNQTSMYLCASSLGRTFTQYFGPGTRLTVL.